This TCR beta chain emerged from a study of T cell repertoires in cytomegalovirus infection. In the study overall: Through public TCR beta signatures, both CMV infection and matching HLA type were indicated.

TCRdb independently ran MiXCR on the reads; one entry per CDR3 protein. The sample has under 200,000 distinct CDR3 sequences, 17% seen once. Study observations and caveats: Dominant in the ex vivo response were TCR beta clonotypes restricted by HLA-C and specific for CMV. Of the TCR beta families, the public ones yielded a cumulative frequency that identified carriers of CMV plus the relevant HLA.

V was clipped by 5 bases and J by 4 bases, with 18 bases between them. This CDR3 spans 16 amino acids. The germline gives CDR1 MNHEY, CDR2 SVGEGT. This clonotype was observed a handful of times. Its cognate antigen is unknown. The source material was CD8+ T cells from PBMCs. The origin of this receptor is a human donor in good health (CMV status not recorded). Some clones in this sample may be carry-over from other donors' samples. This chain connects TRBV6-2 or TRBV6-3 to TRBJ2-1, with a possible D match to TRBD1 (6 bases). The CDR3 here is CASSQGMVSYYNEQFF. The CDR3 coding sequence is TGTGCCAGCAGTCAGGGGATGGTAAGCTATTACAATGAGCAGTTCTTC.